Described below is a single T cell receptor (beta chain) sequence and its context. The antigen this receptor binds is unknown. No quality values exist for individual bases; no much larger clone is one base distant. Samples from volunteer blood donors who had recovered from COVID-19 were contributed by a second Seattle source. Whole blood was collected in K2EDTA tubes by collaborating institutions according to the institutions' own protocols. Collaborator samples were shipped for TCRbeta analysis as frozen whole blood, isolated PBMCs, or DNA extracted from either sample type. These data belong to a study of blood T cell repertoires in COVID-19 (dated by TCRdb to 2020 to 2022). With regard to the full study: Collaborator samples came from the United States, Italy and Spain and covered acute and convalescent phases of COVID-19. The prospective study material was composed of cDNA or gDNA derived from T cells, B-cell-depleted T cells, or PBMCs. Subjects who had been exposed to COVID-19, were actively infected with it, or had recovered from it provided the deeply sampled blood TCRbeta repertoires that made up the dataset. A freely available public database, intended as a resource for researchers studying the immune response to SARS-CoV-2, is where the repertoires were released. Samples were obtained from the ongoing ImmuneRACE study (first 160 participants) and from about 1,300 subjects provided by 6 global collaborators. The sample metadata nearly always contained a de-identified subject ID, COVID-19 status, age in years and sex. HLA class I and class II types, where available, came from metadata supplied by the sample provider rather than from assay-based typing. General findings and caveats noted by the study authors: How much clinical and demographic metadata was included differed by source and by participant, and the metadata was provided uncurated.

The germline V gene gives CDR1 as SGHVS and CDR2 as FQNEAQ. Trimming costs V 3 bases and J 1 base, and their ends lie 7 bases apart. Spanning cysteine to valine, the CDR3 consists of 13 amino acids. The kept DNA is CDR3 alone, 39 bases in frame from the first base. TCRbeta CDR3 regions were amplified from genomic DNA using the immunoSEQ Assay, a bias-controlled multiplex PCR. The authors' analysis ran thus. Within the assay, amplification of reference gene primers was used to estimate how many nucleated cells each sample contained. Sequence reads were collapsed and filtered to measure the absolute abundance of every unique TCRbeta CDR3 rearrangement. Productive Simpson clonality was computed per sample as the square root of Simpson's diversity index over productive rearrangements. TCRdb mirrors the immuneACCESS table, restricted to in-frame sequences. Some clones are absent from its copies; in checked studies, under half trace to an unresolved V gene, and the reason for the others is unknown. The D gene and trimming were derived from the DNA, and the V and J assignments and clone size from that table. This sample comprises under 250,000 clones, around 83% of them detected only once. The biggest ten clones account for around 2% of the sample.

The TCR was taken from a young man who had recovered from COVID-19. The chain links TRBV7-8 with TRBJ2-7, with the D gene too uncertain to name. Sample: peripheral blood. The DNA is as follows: TGTGCCAGCAGCTTTCGCAGGTCCTACGAGCAGTACGTC. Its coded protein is CASSFRRSYEQYV.